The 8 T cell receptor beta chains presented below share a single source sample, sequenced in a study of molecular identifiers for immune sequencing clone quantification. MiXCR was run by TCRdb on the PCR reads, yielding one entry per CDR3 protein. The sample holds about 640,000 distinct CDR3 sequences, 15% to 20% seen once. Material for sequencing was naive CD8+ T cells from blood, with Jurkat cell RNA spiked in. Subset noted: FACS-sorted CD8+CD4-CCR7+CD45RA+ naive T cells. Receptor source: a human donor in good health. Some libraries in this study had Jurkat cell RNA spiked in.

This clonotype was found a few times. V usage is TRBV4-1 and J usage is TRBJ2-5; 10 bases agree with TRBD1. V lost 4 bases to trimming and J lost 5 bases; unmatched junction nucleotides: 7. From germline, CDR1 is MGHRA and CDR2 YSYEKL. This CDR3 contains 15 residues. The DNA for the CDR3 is TGCGCCAGCAGCCCCTGGACAGGGGGAGAGGAGACCCAGTACTTC. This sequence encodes CASSPWTGGEETQYF.

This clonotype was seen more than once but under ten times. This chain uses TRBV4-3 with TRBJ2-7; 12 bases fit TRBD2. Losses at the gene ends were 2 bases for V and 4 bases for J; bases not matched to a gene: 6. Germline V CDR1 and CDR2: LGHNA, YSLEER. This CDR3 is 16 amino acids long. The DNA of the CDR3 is TGCGCCAGCAGCCAAAACCTAGCGGGAGGGCCGTACGAGCAGTACTTC. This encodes CASSQNLAGGPYEQYF.

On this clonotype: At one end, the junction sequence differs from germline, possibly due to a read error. The CDR3 bases are TGCAGTACTAAACTAGCGGGATCCTACGAGCAGTGCTTC. This codes for CSTKLAGSYEQCF. V is TRBV20-1 and J is TRBJ2-7, with 10 bases lining up with TRBD2. The CDR3 runs to 13 residues. Germline lookup yields CDR1 DFQATT and CDR2 SNEGSKA (reference sequence).

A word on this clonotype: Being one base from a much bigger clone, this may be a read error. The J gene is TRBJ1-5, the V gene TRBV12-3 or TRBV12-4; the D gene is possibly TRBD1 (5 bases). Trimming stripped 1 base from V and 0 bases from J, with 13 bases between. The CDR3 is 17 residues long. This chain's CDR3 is CASSLGGGRTSNQPQHF. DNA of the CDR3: TGTGCCAGCAGTTTAGGTGGGGGACGGACTAGCAATCAGCCCCAGCATTTT.

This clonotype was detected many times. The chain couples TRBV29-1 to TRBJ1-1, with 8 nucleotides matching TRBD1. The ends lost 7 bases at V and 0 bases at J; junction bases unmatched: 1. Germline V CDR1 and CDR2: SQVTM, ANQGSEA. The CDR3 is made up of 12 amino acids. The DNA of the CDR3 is TGCAGCGGGACAGGGTTGAACACTGAAGCTTTCTTT. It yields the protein CSGTGLNTEAFF.

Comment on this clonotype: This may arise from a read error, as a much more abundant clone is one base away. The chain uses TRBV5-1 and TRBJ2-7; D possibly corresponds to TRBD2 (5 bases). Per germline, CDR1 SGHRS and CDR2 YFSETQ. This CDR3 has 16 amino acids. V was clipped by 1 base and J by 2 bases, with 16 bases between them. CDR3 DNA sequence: TGCGCCAGCAGCTTGTTGGAGGATTCGTGGCCCTACGAGCAGTACTTC. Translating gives CASSLLEDSWPYEQYF.

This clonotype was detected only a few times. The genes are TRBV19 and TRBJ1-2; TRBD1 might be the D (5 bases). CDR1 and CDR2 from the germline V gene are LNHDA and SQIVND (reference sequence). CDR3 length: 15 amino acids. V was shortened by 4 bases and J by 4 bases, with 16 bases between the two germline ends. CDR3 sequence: CASSKGTTDAYGYTF. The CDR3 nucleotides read TGTGCCAGTAGTAAAGGGACGACTGATGCCTATGGCTACACCTTC. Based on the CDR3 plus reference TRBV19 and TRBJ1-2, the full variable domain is DGGITQSPKYLFRKEGQNVTLSCEQNLNHDAMYWYRQDPGQGLRLIYYSQIVNDFQKGDIAEGYSVSREKKESFPLTVTSAQKNPTAFYLCASSKGTTDAYGYTFGSGTRLTVV.

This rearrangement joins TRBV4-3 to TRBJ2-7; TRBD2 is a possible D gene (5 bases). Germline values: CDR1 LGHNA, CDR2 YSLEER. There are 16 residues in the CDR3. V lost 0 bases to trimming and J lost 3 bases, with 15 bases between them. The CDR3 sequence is CASSQDLRGVGYEQYF. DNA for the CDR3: TGCGCCAGCAGCCAAGATCTCCGGGGAGTGGGCTACGAGCAGTACTTC.